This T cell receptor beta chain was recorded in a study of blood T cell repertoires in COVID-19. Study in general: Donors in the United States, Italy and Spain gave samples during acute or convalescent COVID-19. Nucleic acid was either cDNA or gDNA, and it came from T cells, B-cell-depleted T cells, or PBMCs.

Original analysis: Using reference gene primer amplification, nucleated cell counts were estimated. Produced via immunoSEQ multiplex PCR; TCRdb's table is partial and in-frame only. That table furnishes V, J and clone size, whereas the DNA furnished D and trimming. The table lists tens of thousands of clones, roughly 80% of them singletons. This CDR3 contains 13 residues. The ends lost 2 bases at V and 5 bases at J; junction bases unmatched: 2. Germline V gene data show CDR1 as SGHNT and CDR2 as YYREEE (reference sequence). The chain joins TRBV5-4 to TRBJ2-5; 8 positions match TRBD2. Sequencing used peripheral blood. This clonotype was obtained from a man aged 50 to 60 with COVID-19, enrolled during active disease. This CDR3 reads CASSFSGAETQYF. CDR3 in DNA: TGTGCCAGCAGCTTTAGCGGGGCGGAGACCCAGTACTTC.